This record concerns one T cell receptor beta chain sequence. The antigen is undetermined. Across several immunoSEQ plates, the genomic DNA of each subset was split evenly. The assay was immunoSEQ multiplex PCR, and TCRdb's table has in-frame clones only and misses some. The sample lists 550,000 to 700,000 clones, around 73% seen once, with under 2% in the top ten. Per the germline V gene, CDR1 is SNHLY and CDR2 is FYNNEI. The germline V and J ends were trimmed by 8 bases and 2 bases, with 12 bases remaining between them. This CDR3 spans 13 amino acids. The record originates from a study of shared clonotypes between healthy human individuals. General study points: Larger richness was generally estimated for naive than memory subsets. In having few donors, the study represented limited genetic and exposure-history diversity.

This rearrangement joins TRBV2 to TRBJ1-1, with a possible D match to TRBD1 (6 bases). This sequence originates from a woman between 25 and 40 years old in good health. Input material: memory CD4+ T cells sorted from blood. Subset given: CD45RA-negative fraction. This CDR3 is CASPGGLNTEAFF. The CDR3 DNA reads as TGTGCCAGCCCCGGGGGCCTTAACACTGAAGCTTTCTTT.